This is a list of T cell receptor beta chains from one sample in a study of T cells in Graves' hyperthyroidism and ophthalmopathy. TCRdb re-derived calls from the multiplex PCR reads in MiXCR, one entry per CDR3 protein. Of around 500,000 distinct CDR3 sequences listed, roughly 15% were seen once; the top ten hold more than 11%. Sequenced: blood. The source is a woman in her 40s with Graves' hyperthyroidism. The CDR3 runs from the conserved cysteine through the conserved F or W. D genes are given only for firm matches. Expanded clones are given a class, and other clones once, few, many or no size at all.

CDR3	DNA	size	V	J	length	D
CASSPESNYGYTF	TGTGCCAGCTCACCAGAGAGTAACTATGGCTACACCTTC	many	TRBV18	TRBJ1-2	13	-
CSASKGDSNQPQHF	TGCAGTGCTAGTAAAGGAGATAGCAATCAGCCCCAGCATTTT	-	TRBV20-1	TRBJ1-5	14	-
CASTLAGSGANVLTF	TGTGCCAGCACATTAGCGGGATCTGGGGCCAACGTCCTGACTTTC	-	TRBV10-3	TRBJ2-6	15	TRBD2
CASSPALYSNQPQHF	TGTGCCAGCAGTCCAGCACTGTATAGCAATCAGCCCCAGCATTTT	many	TRBV12-3/TRBV12-4	TRBJ1-5	15	-
CASSLADYNEQFF	TGCGCCAGCAGCTTGGCAGATTACAATGAGCAGTTCTTC	many	TRBV5-1	TRBJ2-1	13	-
CASSLARQGEQYF	TGTGCCAGCAGCTTGGCTCGGCAGGGCGAGCAGTACTTC	-	TRBV5-6	TRBJ2-7	13	-
CASSLPGGGGYTF	TGTGCCAGCAGCTTACCAGGGGGAGGTGGCTACACCTTC	few	TRBV7-3	TRBJ1-2	13	TRBD1
CASSSTGAGAAEAFF	TGTGCCAGCAGTTCAACAGGGGCTGGGGCAGCTGAAGCTTTCTTT	many	TRBV28	TRBJ1-1	15	TRBD1
CASRTDRGITGELFF	TGTGCCAGCAGGACGGACAGGGGGATCACCGGGGAGCTGTTTTTT	many	TRBV12-3/TRBV12-4	TRBJ2-2	15	TRBD1
CASSIRGSTNEKLFF	TGTGCCAGTAGTATTAGGGGGTCGACTAATGAAAAACTGTTTTTT	-	TRBV19	TRBJ1-4	15	-
CASSSYRGATNEKLFF	TGTGCCAGCAGTTCCTACCGGGGCGCAACTAATGAAAAACTGTTTTTT	-	TRBV28	TRBJ1-4	16	-
CASRQAGGELFF	TGTGCCAGCAGGCAGGCGGGCGGGGAGCTGTTTTTT	many	TRBV28	TRBJ2-2	12	-
CASSESARQPQHF	TGTGCCAGCAGTGAATCGGCCCGGCAGCCCCAGCATTTT	many	TRBV6-1	TRBJ1-5	13	-
CASSLFGRANEQYF	TGTGCCAGCAGTTTGTTCGGGAGGGCCAACGAGCAGTACTTC	many	TRBV28	TRBJ2-7	14	TRBD2
CASSVGTGSFDEQYF	TGTGCCAGCAGTGTTGGGACAGGGAGCTTCGACGAGCAGTACTTC	many	TRBV2	TRBJ2-7	15	TRBD1
CASSRGGGDPFVDEQYF	TGCGCCAGCAGCCGTGGGGGGGGGGACCCGTTCGTGGACGAGCAGTACTTC	many	TRBV5-1	TRBJ2-7	17	TRBD2
CASSLSGWNQPQHF	TGTGCCAGCAGCTTATCGGGGTGGAATCAGCCCCAGCATTTT	many	TRBV28	TRBJ1-5	14	-
CASSLEGNGNTGELFF	TGCGCCAGCAGCTTGGAAGGGAACGGGAACACCGGGGAGCTGTTTTTT	many	TRBV5-1	TRBJ2-2	16	-
CASSPAGREASDTQYF	TGTGCCAGCAGTCCCGCGGGCAGGGAGGCGTCAGATACGCAGTATTTT	many	TRBV27	TRBJ2-3	16	-
CSARDLQGFNSPLHF	TGCAGTGCTAGAGACCTACAGGGCTTCAATTCACCCCTCCACTTT	-	TRBV20-1	TRBJ1-6	15	-
CASHRQIVTGGEQYF	TGTGCCAGCCACAGACAGATCGTTACTGGAGGCGAGCAGTACTTC	many	TRBV2	TRBJ2-7	15	-
CASSYSRTGGFYEQYF	TGTGCCAGCAGTTACTCGAGGACAGGGGGCTTCTACGAGCAGTACTTC	many	TRBV6-6	TRBJ2-7	16	TRBD1
CASSAPGLAGETQYF	TGTGCCAGCAGTGCACCGGGACTAGCGGGAGAGACCCAGTACTTC	few	TRBV27	TRBJ2-5	15	TRBD2
CATQTGYYEQYF	TGTGCCACCCAGACGGGATACTACGAGCAGTACTTC	many	TRBV6-1	TRBJ2-7	12	-
CASSAGPAGVNTQYF	TGTGCCAGCAGCGCCGGGCCAGCGGGAGTAAATACGCAGTATTTT	many	TRBV7-9	TRBJ2-3	15	TRBD2
CSATPGTDSTEQYF	TGCAGTGCTACTCCCGGGACCGACAGCACCGAGCAGTACTTC	-	TRBV20-1	TRBJ2-7	14	-